This TCR beta chain emerged from a study of CD8+ T cells in alopecia areata. Study-wide results and caveats: Normal skin's resident alphabeta T cells are also sequenced in scalp samples.

About this clone: Its antigen is undetermined.

Reverse transcribed after extraction, RNA yielded cDNA as the sequencing template. TCRdb's table, derived via immunoSEQ multiplex PCR, lists solely in-frame clones and lacks some. Here the sample spans 110,000 or so clones, over 55% being singletons. CD4+ and CD8+ T cells were sorted from PBMCs. Deletions cut 9 bases from V and 6 bases from J, with 15 bases between. Germline values: CDR1 LGHNT, CDR2 FRNRAP. The CDR3 is 13 residues long. The source material was NKG2D-low CD8+ T cells sorted from blood. The chain uses TRBV12-5 and TRBJ1-5; no reliable D call. The source of this sequence is a human donor with alopecia areata. Written as DNA, the CDR3 is TGTGCTAGCGCATCGGCATGGAGTCAGCCCCAGCATTTT. It translates to CASASAWSQPQHF.